A single sample gave rise to the 27 T cell receptor beta chains below, sequenced in a study of blood T cell repertoires in COVID-19. Sequencing was performed with immunoSEQ multiplex PCR; in TCRdb, only in-frame clones are kept and a portion is missing. The sample shows roughly 200,000 clones, approximately 85% of them seen only once. What was sequenced was PBMCs or T cells enriched from blood (not recorded which). The origin of the receptors is a man aged 35 to 55 who had recovered from COVID-19.

V and J are TRBV25-1 and TRBJ2-2; D is possibly TRBD1 (5 bases). The CDR3 consists of 15 residues. The germline V gene encodes CDR1 MGHDK and CDR2 SYGVNS. V lost 9 bases and J lost 2, with 16 bases in between. Written as DNA, the CDR3 is TGTGCCAGTGGGGAAAATAGGGGAAACACCGGGGAGCTGTTTTTT. Its protein is CASGENRGNTGELFF.

V gene TRBV6-1 combines with J gene TRBJ2-7, with a weak D call TRBD2 (5 bases). This CDR3 is built from 13 residues. Trimming removed 0 bases from V and 6 bases from J, with 9 bases in between. CDR1 and CDR2 from the germline V gene are MNHNS and SASEGT. In DNA, the CDR3 is TGTGCCAGCAGTGAAGCTCGGGGTAGCGAGCAGTACTTC. Its protein is CASSEARGSEQYF.

CDR3 residues: CASSGLEYQETQYF. Here the CDR3 DNA reads TGCGCCAGCAGCGGCCTAGAGTACCAAGAGACCCAGTACTTC. The chain joins TRBV5-1 to TRBJ2-5; D unresolved. Trimming cost V 4 bases and J 0 bases, with 10 bases left between them. CDR1 is SGHRS and CDR2 is YFSETQ in the germline V gene. The CDR3 totals 14 residues.

The chain recombines TRBV12-3 or TRBV12-4 with TRBJ1-2; tentatively, D is TRBD1 (6 bases). CDR3 length equals 13 residues. V dropped 10 bases and J dropped 5 bases, with 17 bases sitting between them. The CDR3 region has the DNA TGTGCCACCCTCCAGACAGGCTCGTATGGCTACACCTTC. It encodes CATLQTGSYGYTF.

The chain has TRBV20-1 and TRBJ1-1; weak D call: TRBD1 (6 bases). The CDR3 is made up of 13 amino acids. The V end lost 3 bases, the J end lost 0 bases, and 8 bases lay between the germline ends. Germline values: CDR1 DFQATT, CDR2 SNEGSKA (reference sequence). CDR3 DNA: TGCAGTGCTAGTGGGGGCTTGAACACTGAAGCTTTCTTT. This codes for CSASGGLNTEAFF.

The chain combines TRBV5-6 with TRBJ1-2; 9 bases agree with TRBD1. Unmatched junction bases numbered 6, after V lost 0 bases and J lost 6 bases. The CDR3 length is 15 residues. CDR1 is SGHDT, CDR2 YYEEEE, per germline. The CDR3 protein is CASSLEGQGGDGYTF. CDR3 sequence (DNA): TGTGCCAGCAGCTTGGAGGGACAGGGAGGAGATGGCTACACCTTC.

For the CDR3, the DNA is TGTGCCAGTACCCCTTACGGGGGGTCGAGCCACGAGCAGTACTTC. The encoded protein is CASTPYGGSSHEQYF. This chain joins TRBV19 and TRBJ2-7; TRBD2 aligns across 7 bases. The V and J ends lost 7 bases and 5 bases, in that order; junction bases with no gene match: 14. CDR1 is LNHDA, CDR2 SQIVND, per germline (reference sequence). The CDR3 has 15 residues.

The chain is built from TRBV10-3 and TRBJ2-3; 9 bases align to TRBD2. Germline trimming cut 2 bases from V and 3 bases from J; bases unmatched to any gene: 6. Germline-derived CDR1 and CDR2 are ENHRY and SYGVKD. This CDR3 has 16 residues. The CDR3 DNA reads as TGTGCCATCAGTGAGGGCAGCGGGGGGAGTACAGATACGCAGTATTTT. It specifies CAISEGSGGSTDTQYF.

This chain links TRBV10-2 with TRBJ2-5; D is unresolved. CDR3 length: 14 residues. V dropped 6 bases and J dropped 4 bases, with 15 bases sitting between them. Germline-derived CDR1 and CDR2 are WSHSY and SAAADI. CDR3 DNA: TGCGCCAGCAGCCTATCTCGGGTTGGAGAGACCCAGTACTTC. It translates to CASSLSRVGETQYF.

The rearrangement uses TRBV27 and TRBJ2-7; 7 nucleotides align to TRBD1. After removal of 3 bases from V and 3 bases from J, the junction contained 14 bases not matched to a gene. This CDR3 has 17 amino acids. Germline V lookup: CDR1 MNHEY, CDR2 SMNVEV (reference sequence). CDR3 DNA: TGTGCCAGCAGTTTCTCACAGGGGCCCAACCGGCTCTACGAGCAGTACTTC. Its translation is CASSFSQGPNRLYEQYF.

The rearrangement uses TRBV11-2 and TRBJ1-6; TRBD1 is a possible D gene (5 bases). Trimming shortened V by 6 bases and J by 7 bases, and 13 bases separated the two germline ends. The CDR3 spans 14 residues. Per the germline V gene, CDR1 is SGHAT and CDR2 is FQNNGV. The CDR3 DNA sequence: TGTGCCAGCAGTCTCCAAGACAGCAATTCACCCCTCCACTTT. This encodes CASSLQDSNSPLHF.

This clone was detected once. This chain connects TRBV7-9 to TRBJ2-5; TRBD2 agrees at 8 bases. CDR1 is SEHNR, CDR2 FQNEAQ, per germline (reference sequence). The CDR3 is 15 amino acids. Trimming took 3 bases from V and 5 from J; bases not matched to a gene: 8. The CDR3 coding sequence is TGTGCCAGCAGCTTGTCTATGCGGGGGGCGGAGACCCAGTACTTC. Translated, it gives CASSLSMRGAETQYF.

As DNA, the CDR3 is TGTGCCAGTAGTAATCCAGCGGGGGGCAGGGGGCTGTTTTTT. Its translation: CASSNPAGGRGLFF. V gene TRBV19 combines with J gene TRBJ2-2; TRBD2 matches at 9 bases. This CDR3 has 14 residues. V shed 4 bases and J 13 bases; nucleotides not matched to a gene: 10. In germline, CDR1 is LNHDA, CDR2 SQIVND (reference sequence).

The CDR3 sequence: CASTSGSTERGYTF. The CDR3 nucleotides read TGTGCCAGTACCTCGGGATCAACGGAACGTGGCTACACCTTC. This chain uses TRBV19 with TRBJ1-2, with D unresolved. Germline CDR1 reads LNHDA; CDR2 reads SQIVND (reference sequence). The V and J ends lost 7 bases and 7 bases respectively, with 19 bases between them. The CDR3 has 14 residues. The variable domain in full, with the rest retrieved from reference TRBV19 and TRBJ1-2, is DGGITQSPKYLFRKEGQNVTLSCEQNLNHDAMYWYRQDPGQGLRLIYYSQIVNDFQKGDIAEGYSVSREKKESFPLTVTSAQKNPTAFYLCASTSGSTERGYTFGSGTRLTVV.

This chain joins TRBV6-8 and TRBJ1-2; 7 bases align to TRBD1. Germline trimming cut 5 bases from V and 5 bases from J; bases unmatched to any gene: 5. This CDR3 region has 13 residues. Germline V gene lookup returns CDR1 MNHGY and CDR2 SAAAGT. The DNA of the CDR3 is TGTGCCAGCAGTATTACAGGGGTATATGGCTACACCTTC. Protein product: CASSITGVYGYTF.

The sample holds one count of this clone. The rearrangement joins TRBV2 to TRBJ1-6; 9 bases are shared with TRBD1. J lost 5 bases, V lost 4 bases, and 3 bases had no gene match. Germline values: CDR1 SNHLY, CDR2 FYNNEI. The CDR3 spans 15 residues. The CDR3 DNA reads as TGTGCCAGCAGTGCTGGACAGGGGCATAATTCACCCCTCCACTTT. This encodes CASSAGQGHNSPLHF.

This chain links TRBV28 with TRBJ1-6; possibly TRBD1 for D (6 bases). CDR3 length: 13 amino acids. V lost 8 bases and J lost 7, with 12 bases in between. Germline lookup yields CDR1 MDHEN and CDR2 SYDVKM. The CDR3 protein is CASGRGVNSPLHF. The CDR3 nucleotides read TGTGCCAGCGGCAGGGGCGTCAATTCACCCCTCCACTTT.

Worth noting for this clone: Different DNA sequences within this sample yield the same CDR3. V and J are TRBV5-1 and TRBJ2-7, with a possible D match to TRBD1 (5 bases). Trimming removed 0 bases at V and 0 bases at J, with 7 bases between. This CDR3 spans 14 amino acids. Germline CDR1 SGHRS, CDR2 YFSETQ. The CDR3 nucleotides read TGCGCCAGCAGCTTGGGACAGAGCTCCTACGAGCAGTACTTC. This gives the protein CASSLGQSSYEQYF. The full variable domain, rest sourced from reference TRBV5-1 and TRBJ2-7, is KAGVTQTPRYLIKTRGQQVTLSCSPISGHRSVSWYQQTPGQGLQFLFEYFSETQRNKGNFPGRFSGRQFSNSRSEMNVSTLELGDSALYLCASSLGQSSYEQYFGPGTRLTVT.

This clone has only a few counts. The V gene is TRBV6-5, the J gene TRBJ1-1; D remains ambiguous. Trimming left V 7 bases short and J 3 bases short, with 12 bases between. Germline V gene data show CDR1 as MNHEY and CDR2 as SVGAGI. The CDR3 is 13 residues long. The CDR3 protein is CASNREVYTEAFF. CDR3 sequence (DNA): TGTGCCAGCAATAGGGAGGTGTACACTGAAGCTTTCTTT.

This clone has just one count. The chain recombines TRBV10-1 with TRBJ2-7; possible D gene TRBD1, 6 bases. Germline CDR1 and CDR2: WNHNN and SYGVQD (reference sequence). This CDR3 comprises 19 residues. V dropped 6 bases and J dropped 7 bases, with 34 bases sitting between them. CDR3 residues: CASSQNKHLRDTCWGEQYF. In nucleotides, the CDR3 is TGCGCCAGCAGCCAGAATAAGCACCTCAGGGACACTTGTTGGGGGGAGCAGTACTTC.

This clone was counted between two and nine times. This chain links TRBV6-6 with TRBJ2-1; tentatively, D is TRBD2 (5 bases). Looked up from germline, CDR1 is MNHNY and CDR2 is SVGAGI (reference sequence). This CDR3 comprises 17 residues. V lost 5 bases and J 0 bases, leaving 17 bases between the germline ends. The chain's CDR3 is CASSLLTGKDSYNEQFF. The CDR3 nucleotides read TGTGCCAGCAGTCTGTTAACCGGGAAGGACTCCTACAATGAGCAGTTCTTC.

The CDR3 spells CASSLTGPTDTQYF. In DNA form, the CDR3 reads TGTGCCAGCTCACTTACAGGGCCCACAGATACGCAGTATTTT. J is TRBJ2-3 and V is TRBV18, with D possibly matching TRBD1 (6 bases). Germline-derived CDR1 and CDR2 are KGHSH and LQKENI. The CDR3 totals 14 residues. V was trimmed by 4 bases and J by 2 bases, leaving 10 bases between them.

This clone was found a few times. The chain employs TRBV18 and TRBJ2-5, with TRBD2 matching 7 bases. The CDR3 totals 16 residues. Germline assignment: CDR1 KGHSH and CDR2 LQKENI. Germline trimming cut 0 bases from V and 5 bases from J; bases unmatched to any gene: 9. Here the CDR3 reads CASSPPQGGLRETQYF. For the CDR3, the DNA is TGTGCCAGCTCACCACCCCAGGGAGGGCTCAGGGAGACCCAGTACTTC.

With regard to this clone: The same CDR3 arises from other DNA sequences in this sample as well. V is TRBV3-1 (or the pseudogene TRBV3-2) and J is TRBJ1-1; D uncertain. Trimming pared 1 base from V and 1 base from J, leaving 7 bases between. This CDR3 contains 14 residues. Germline V lookup: CDR1 LGHDT, CDR2 YNNKEL (reference sequence). CDR3 region: CASSQVAGNTEAFF. Here the CDR3 DNA reads TGTGCCAGCAGCCAAGTGGCGGGGAACACTGAAGCTTTCTTT.

This chain joins TRBV29-1 and TRBJ2-5; 9 bases agree with TRBD1. Per the germline V gene, CDR1 is SQVTM and CDR2 is ANQGSEA. The CDR3 totals 14 residues. The V and J ends lost 6 bases and 2 bases, in that order; junction bases with no gene match: 7. CDR3 amino acids: CSVNPGTGQETQYF. The DNA of the CDR3 is TGCAGCGTGAACCCCGGGACAGGGCAAGAGACCCAGTACTTC.

The V and J genes are TRBV6-5 and TRBJ1-2; 7 bases are a match to TRBD1. This CDR3 has 14 amino acids. Trimming removed 8 bases from V and 8 bases from J; junction bases left unmatched: 14. The germline gives CDR1 MNHEY, CDR2 SVGAGI. The CDR3 here is CASHVGQKNDGYTF. For the CDR3, the DNA is TGTGCCAGCCATGTGGGACAGAAAAACGACGGCTACACCTTC.

Only one count was recorded for this clone. This chain uses TRBV5-6 with TRBJ1-2, with TRBD1 matching 10 bases. Per the germline V gene, CDR1 is SGHDT and CDR2 is YYEEEE. Trimming cost V 3 bases and J 8 bases; bases outside gene matches: 1. The CDR3 is made up of 12 amino acids. In DNA, the CDR3 is TGTGCCAGCAGCTCGGACAGGGGGGGCTACACCTTC. Protein product: CASSSDRGGYTF.